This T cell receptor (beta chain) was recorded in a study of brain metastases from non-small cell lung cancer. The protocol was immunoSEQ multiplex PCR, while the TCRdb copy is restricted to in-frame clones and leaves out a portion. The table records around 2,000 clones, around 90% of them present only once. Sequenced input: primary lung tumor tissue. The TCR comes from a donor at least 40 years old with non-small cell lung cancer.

In DNA, the CDR3 is TGTGCCAGCAGCTTGGGAAGGGGATTTTTGAACACTGAAGCTTTCTTT. Translated, it gives CASSLGRGFLNTEAFF. The chain has TRBV5-8 and TRBJ1-1, with TRBD1 as a possible D gene (5 bases). Trimming cost V 0 bases and J 0 bases, with 12 bases left between them. CDR1 and CDR2 from the germline V gene are SGHTS and YDEGEE. There are 16 residues in the CDR3.